Listed below are T cell receptor beta chains from one sample, sequenced in a study of naive and memory T cell subsets. TCRdb independently ran MiXCR on the UMI-ligation and nested PCR reads; one entry per CDR3 protein. The data hold approximately 20,000 distinct CDR3 sequences, with around 9% observed a single time. Source material: central memory CD8+ T cells from blood. These receptors were taken from a human donor in good health. Both conserved end residues are part of each CDR3.

>TRBV29-1|TRBJ2-1
CSVEDIWELLYNEQFF
>TRBV20-1|TRBJ1-4
CSVSLTGATNEKLFF
>TRBV6-6|TRBJ1-4
CASSYTTGTGNEKLFF
>TRBV11-2|TRBJ2-1
CASSLTSVNEQFF
>TRBV28|TRBJ2-2
CASTISRGGGELFF
>TRBV10-3|TRBJ1-1
CAISRLGTEAFF
>TRBV28|TRBJ1-2
CASSGPDRGYGYTF
>TRBV6-2/TRBV6-3|TRBJ2-2
CASTDGRTVEGTGELFF
>TRBV27|TRBJ2-3
CASSFFTDTQYF
>TRBV5-1|TRBJ2-7
CASRLAGGPSYEQYF
>TRBV30|TRBJ1-2
CAWIDVRGPYDGYTF
>TRBV6-2/TRBV6-3|TRBJ2-2
CASSYGETGELFF
>TRBV30|TRBJ1-1
CAWNTRVMTVRANTEAFF
>TRBV7-2|TRBJ2-7
CASSSSAGGPVEQYF
>TRBV20-1|TRBJ1-1
CSARDFDAEAFF
>TRBV6-4|TRBJ2-1
CASSAQGSSYNEQFF
>TRBV6-5|TRBJ2-3
CASRGHPSTDTQYF
>TRBV27|TRBJ2-7
CASGEGVYEQYF
>TRBV29-1|TRBJ1-1
CSVPLRGNTEAFF
>TRBV29-1|TRBJ2-7
CSVHLLGEIDEQYF
>TRBV4-1|TRBJ2-7
CASSQDCETGCLQLREQYF
>TRBV4-3|TRBJ1-4
CASSQDGQGVEKLFF
>TRBV6-1|TRBJ2-1
CASSDSSGAYNEQFF
>TRBV27|TRBJ2-1
CASRPGQGNNEQFF
>TRBV6-1|TRBJ1-5
CASMAGAGGQPQHF
>TRBV18|TRBJ2-6
CASSPNRYSSGANVLTF
>TRBV30|TRBJ1-1
CAWSTTGLNTEAFF
>TRBV7-9|TRBJ2-5
CASSPRAGLETQYF
>TRBV7-9|TRBJ2-7
CASSSDYEQYF
>TRBV7-2|TRBJ2-3
CASSLNAGGTDTQYF
>TRBV5-4|TRBJ2-3
CASSLEPTDTQYF
>TRBV28|TRBJ2-7
CASSFPRDSSPYEQYF
>TRBV27|TRBJ2-1
CASSDWTTHNEQFF
>TRBV20-1|TRBJ1-2
CSARDGDYGYTF
>TRBV27|TRBJ1-1
CASSLRTEEEAFF
>TRBV20-1|TRBJ1-2
CSAPLWTRPNYGYTF
>TRBV9|TRBJ1-6
CASSAQGFNNSPLHF
>TRBV5-1|TRBJ2-2
CASSAPGTGELFF
>TRBV2|TRBJ1-5
CASSEILGGDVWQPQHF
>TRBV20-1|TRBJ2-1
CSAMTVTSGRADYNEQFF
>TRBV10-3|TRBJ2-2
CAISELGGSFAGELFF
>TRBV6-5|TRBJ2-1
CASTPQGGLADEQFF
>TRBV3-1|TRBJ2-2
CASSQAASGRPRMMLGQLFF
>TRBV5-4|TRBJ2-3
CASSSLAGTDTQYF
>TRBV5-1|TRBJ1-5
CASSLGPDRGLQPQHF
>TRBV7-9|TRBJ1-1
CASSLGGRYENTEAFF
>TRBV4-1|TRBJ2-7
CASSYTSGRSDEQYF